Each of the 22 T cell receptor beta chains below was sequenced from the same sample in a study of blood T cell repertoires in COVID-19. TCRdb's copy holds only in-frame clones and misses some; the assay was immunoSEQ multiplex PCR. The table lists hundreds of thousands of clones, approximately 89% of them singletons. Sequenced sample: PBMCs or T cells enriched from blood (not recorded which). All receptors come from a woman in her thirties or forties with acute COVID-19.

This chain's CDR3 is CASSSPGGLGTEAFF. CDR3 DNA: TGTGCCAGCAGCTCCCCGGGGGGGCTGGGCACTGAAGCTTTCTTT. This rearrangement joins TRBV7-9 to TRBJ1-1; maybe TRBD1 (6 bases). With 4 bases removed from V and 4 bases from J, the gap between germline ends came to 16 bases. This CDR3 has 15 residues. CDR1 SEHNR and CDR2 FQNEAQ come from the germline V gene (reference sequence).

The V gene is TRBV6-5, the J gene TRBJ2-3; no reliable D call. The CDR3 has 14 residues. The germline CDR1 and CDR2 sequences are MNHEY and SVGAGI. V dropped 2 bases and J dropped 2 bases, with 8 bases sitting between them. The CDR3 spells CASSYGLVTDTQYF. The CDR3 DNA sequence: TGTGCCAGCAGTTACGGTCTAGTCACAGATACGCAGTATTTT.

The chain links TRBV5-6 to TRBJ1-2, with TRBD1 matching over 10 bases. Unmatched junction bases numbered 6, after V lost 2 bases and J lost 8 bases. Germline CDR1 SGHDT, CDR2 YYEEEE. The CDR3 has 14 amino acids. For the CDR3, the DNA is TGTGCCAGCAGCTTAGACAGGGGGCGTGAAGGCTACACCTTC. Protein product: CASSLDRGREGYTF.

In its sample, this clone was seen a few times. The CDR3 DNA reads TGTGCCAGCAGTGAAGCCAACCAGGGCGTGGTGGGGGACAGGTCCTACGAGCAGTACTTC. Translating gives CASSEANQGVVGDRSYEQYF. This chain joins TRBV6-1 and TRBJ2-7, with TRBD1 matching 8 bases. The germline V gene has CDR1 MNHNS and CDR2 SASEGT. J gave up 1 base and V 0 bases, and 17 bases lay outside the gene matches. The CDR3 is made up of 20 amino acids.

The chain joins TRBV5-8 to TRBJ1-5; possible D gene TRBD1, 6 bases. The CDR3 sequence is 15 residues long. V lost 4 bases to trimming and J lost 1 base, with 12 bases between them. Germline V lookup: CDR1 SGHTS, CDR2 YDEGEE. This CDR3 is CASSEGVESNQPQHF. The CDR3, as DNA: TGTGCCAGCAGCGAGGGGGTGGAGAGCAATCAGCCCCAGCATTTT.

This rearrangement joins TRBV11-2 to TRBJ2-7; unclear D gene. CDR1 and CDR2 (germline): SGHAT, FQNNGV. The CDR3 is 15 amino acids. V lost 0 bases and J lost 3, with 12 bases in between. The CDR3 coding sequence is TGTGCCAGCAGCTTAGATCTGGCAAATATCTACGAGCAGTACTTC. It encodes CASSLDLANIYEQYF.

The chain couples TRBV18 to TRBJ1-3, with unresolved D. CDR1 is KGHSH, CDR2 LQKENI, per germline. V gave up 3 bases and J gave up 2 bases, with 17 bases separating them. This CDR3 has 17 residues. As DNA, the CDR3 is TGTGCCAGCTCACCCCAGTACGGGGTTAATCCTGGAAACACCATATATTTT. Residues: CASSPQYGVNPGNTIYF.

The J gene is TRBJ1-2, the V gene TRBV20-1; 9 bases map to TRBD1. The CDR3 contains 11 residues. Germline trimming cut 6 bases from V and 8 bases from J; bases unmatched to any gene: 4. Germline V lookup: CDR1 DFQATT, CDR2 SNEGSKA (reference sequence). CDR3 sequence reads: CSAGTGRGYTF. The DNA of the CDR3 is TGCAGTGCGGGGACAGGGAGAGGCTACACCTTC.

This clone was recorded only once. The chain combines TRBV5-6 with TRBJ2-7, with 8 bases lining up with TRBD1. The length of the CDR3 is 16 residues. Trimming at V came to 3 bases and at J to 3 bases, leaving 11 bases not matched to a gene. Germline values: CDR1 SGHDT, CDR2 YYEEEE. CDR3 sequence: CASSWGFGTGFYEQYV. As DNA, the CDR3 is TGTGCCAGCAGCTGGGGATTCGGGACAGGTTTCTACGAGCAGTACGTC.

The genes are TRBV5-1 and TRBJ2-3; D perhaps matches TRBD2 (6 bases). Germline V lookup: CDR1 SGHRS, CDR2 YFSETQ. Trimming cost V 4 bases and J 4 bases, with 22 bases left between them. This CDR3 spans 17 amino acids. CDR3 loop: CASSQAGSGARSDTQYF. The CDR3 DNA follows: TGCGCCAGCAGCCAGGCGGGGTCCGGAGCACGATCAGATACGCAGTATTTT.

The chain employs TRBV25-1 and TRBJ2-1; a weak D match, TRBD2 (6 bases). Between the trimmed V and J ends, which lost 5 bases and 6 bases, there was a span of 14 bases. This CDR3 is 14 amino acids long. Germline V gives CDR1 MGHDK, CDR2 SYGVNS. The CDR3 nucleotides are TGTGCCAGCAGTCCGGGACTCCGATCCAATGAGCAGTTCTTC. It translates to CASSPGLRSNEQFF.

This chain connects TRBV3-1 (or the pseudogene TRBV3-2) to TRBJ1-1; D is ambiguous. Trimming cost V 0 bases and J 3 bases, with 23 bases left between them. CDR3 length equals 19 residues. Looked up from germline, CDR1 is LGHDT and CDR2 is YNNKEL (reference sequence). The CDR3 sequence: CASSQDRNRIREVDTEAFF. The CDR3 DNA sequence: TGTGCCAGCAGCCAAGATCGGAATCGGATTAGGGAGGTCGACACTGAAGCTTTCTTT.

The rearrangement joins TRBV5-5 to TRBJ1-5; D may be TRBD1 (6 bases). CDR1 and CDR2 from the germline V gene are SGHKS and YYEKEE (reference sequence). The CDR3 runs 13 residues. Trimming took off 0 bases at V and 6 bases at J, with 7 bases between the two ends. CDR3 residues: CASSLGGLQPQHF. The CDR3 DNA sequence: TGTGCCAGCAGCTTGGGGGGGCTTCAGCCCCAGCATTTT.

The chain is built from TRBV27 and TRBJ2-5; TRBD2 aligns across 11 bases. CDR1 is MNHEY, CDR2 SMNVEV, per germline (reference sequence). Germline trimming cut 5 bases from V and 5 bases from J; bases unmatched to any gene: 7. The CDR3 is 15 residues long. CDR3 in DNA: TGTGCCAGCAGTCCTATAGCGGGAGGGAGTGAGACCCAGTACTTC. Amino acid sequence: CASSPIAGGSETQYF.

J is TRBJ1-1 and V is TRBV3-1 (or the pseudogene TRBV3-2), with D possibly matching TRBD1 (5 bases). V shed 4 bases and J shed 3 bases, with 18 bases lying between them. The length of the CDR3 is 16 residues. Per germline, CDR1 LGHDT and CDR2 YNNKEL (reference sequence). The CDR3 spells CASSPSVWGADTEAFF. The CDR3 nucleotides are TGTGCCAGCAGCCCGTCGGTATGGGGCGCGGACACTGAAGCTTTCTTT.

The chain carries TRBV5-4 and TRBJ1-3, with 8 bases lining up with TRBD1. The CDR3 is made up of 15 amino acids. The germline gives CDR1 SGHNT, CDR2 YYREEE (reference sequence). After removal of 6 bases from V and 2 bases from J, the junction contained 7 bases not matched to a gene. CDR3 amino acids: CASTIQGVTGNTIYF. The CDR3 region has the DNA TGTGCCAGCACTATACAGGGGGTGACTGGAAACACCATATATTTT.

The CDR3 region is CASSLDRSLEQYV. CDR3 nucleotide sequence: TGTGCCAGCAGCTTAGACAGGTCCCTCGAGCAGTACGTC. The rearrangement links TRBV7-8 to TRBJ2-7; D is possibly TRBD1 (5 bases). The V end was cut by 1 base, the J end by 6 bases, with 10 bases between. The CDR3 totals 13 residues. The germline CDR1 and CDR2 sequences are SGHVS and FQNEAQ.

The chain recombines TRBV5-1 with TRBJ2-3, with 13 bases aligning to TRBD2. CDR3 length: 16 amino acids. V lost 4 bases and J lost 4; bases outside the gene matches: 6. Germline V gives CDR1 SGHRS, CDR2 YFSETQ. Here the CDR3 reads CASSPGLAGEADTQYF. The CDR3, as DNA: TGCGCCAGCAGCCCCGGACTAGCGGGAGAGGCAGATACGCAGTATTTT.

Concerning this clone: Other DNA sequences within the sample encode an identical CDR3. This chain links TRBV7-9 with TRBJ2-1; TRBD2 agrees at 10 bases. This CDR3 contains 16 residues. With 3 bases clipped from V and 2 bases from J, the junction kept 4 bases outside the gene matches. Germline values: CDR1 SEHNR, CDR2 FQNEAQ (reference sequence). CDR3 DNA: TGTGCCAGCAGCTTGTCCCTAGCGGGAGCCTACAATGAGCAGTTCTTC. Translating gives CASSLSLAGAYNEQFF.

The V gene is TRBV5-1, the J gene TRBJ1-1; no firm D call. Trimming removed 0 bases at V and 0 bases at J, with 6 bases between. Germline CDR1 SGHRS, CDR2 YFSETQ. CDR3 length equals 14 residues. Written as DNA, the CDR3 is TGCGCCAGCAGCTTGGCATTTTTGAACACTGAAGCTTTCTTT. This codes for CASSLAFLNTEAFF.

The chain has TRBV10-3 and TRBJ2-3; D is possibly TRBD1 (6 bases). V gave up 4 bases and J gave up 4 bases, with 12 bases separating them. Germline V gene data show CDR1 as ENHRY and CDR2 as SYGVKD. The length of the CDR3 is 14 residues. CDR3 region: CAISGYRDPDTQYF. DNA of the CDR3: TGTGCCATCAGTGGCTACAGGGACCCAGATACGCAGTATTTT.

V and J are TRBV7-8 and TRBJ2-5; D remains ambiguous. V lost 3 bases and J lost 1, with 12 bases in between. This CDR3 contains 15 residues. Germline loops: CDR1 SGHVS, CDR2 FQNEAQ. This CDR3 reads CASSFSSAFQETQYF. DNA of the CDR3: TGTGCCAGCAGCTTTAGCAGTGCCTTCCAAGAGACCCAGTACTTC. Drawing the rest from reference TRBV7-8 and TRBJ2-5, the complete variable domain is GAGVSQSPRYKVAKRGQDVALRCDPISGHVSLFWYQQALGQGPEFLTYFQNEAQLDKSGLPSDRFFAERPEGSVSTLKIQRTQQEDSAVYLCASSFSSAFQETQYFGPGTRLLVL.